These 32 T cell receptor beta chains share one sample of origin, sequenced in a study of CD8 T cells in ankylosing spondylitis. TCRdb re-analysed the 5' RACE reads in MiXCR, keeping a single row per CDR3 protein. The sample records 100,000 to 150,000 distinct CDR3 sequences, about a tenth being singletons. The sample comprised blood, either unsorted or a sorted T cell fraction (not recorded which). The source is a male donor with ankylosing spondylitis or in good health (not recorded which).

This clonotype appeared a few times. The chain links TRBV20-1 to TRBJ1-1; possible D gene TRBD1, 5 bases. The CDR3 contains 12 residues. V was shortened by 1 base and J by 9 bases, with 12 bases between the two germline ends. Germline V gene data show CDR1 as DFQATT and CDR2 as SNEGSKA (reference sequence). The CDR3 DNA reads TGCAGTGCTAGAGGTGGATCAGGGCAAGCTTTCTTT. Translating gives CSARGGSGQAFF.

This clonotype was recorded at least ten times. The chain links TRBV3-1 to TRBJ1-6; perhaps TRBD1 as D (6 bases). The length of the CDR3 is 16 residues. Trimming took 4 bases from V and 7 from J, leaving 17 bases between them. The germline V gene encodes CDR1 LGHDT and CDR2 YNNKEL (reference sequence). In DNA, the CDR3 is TGTGCCAGCAGCCGTGGATTGACAGGCAGCAATTCACCCCTCCACTTT. This codes for CASSRGLTGSNSPLHF.

The sample holds many counts of this clonotype. The V and J genes are TRBV20-1 and TRBJ2-7; TRBD1 might be the D (6 bases). Germline assignment: CDR1 DFQATT and CDR2 SNEGSKA (reference sequence). The V and J ends lost 6 bases and 1 base respectively, with 16 bases between them. The CDR3 contains 14 residues. The chain's CDR3 is CSATTGTSSYEQYF. CDR3 bases: TGCAGTGCCACCACCGGGACATCGTCCTACGAGCAGTACTTC.

This clonotype came up many times. The chain is built from TRBV7-6 and TRBJ2-3; 7 bases line up with TRBD2. This CDR3 spans 14 amino acids. Germline assignment: CDR1 SGHVS and CDR2 FNYEAQ. V lost 5 bases, J lost 2 bases, and 4 bases stayed unmatched. The DNA of the CDR3 is TGTGCCAGCAGCGAAGCGGGATCCACAGATACGCAGTATTTT. Translated: CASSEAGSTDTQYF.

This clonotype was counted many times. The chain joins TRBV6-5 to TRBJ2-7, with a weak D call TRBD2 (5 bases). Germline values: CDR1 MNHEY, CDR2 SVGAGI. Trimming removed 3 bases from V and 0 bases from J, with 9 bases in between. This CDR3 has 14 residues. Written as DNA, the CDR3 is TGTGCCAGCAGTTATATAGGGAGCTCCTACGAGCAGTACTTC. This encodes CASSYIGSSYEQYF.

This clonotype came up a few times. J is TRBJ2-7 and V is TRBV7-8; D uncertain. V gave up 3 bases and J gave up 1 base, with 7 bases separating them. The CDR3 sequence is 13 residues long. The germline V gene has CDR1 SGHVS and CDR2 FQNEAQ. The CDR3 nucleotides read TGTGCCAGCAGCTTTGGCAGTTCCTACGAGCAGTACTTC. As protein: CASSFGSSYEQYF.

The table lists this clonotype with a few counts. The rearrangement uses TRBV20-1 and TRBJ1-1; D gene unclear. The CDR3 runs 15 residues. Deletions cut 6 bases from V and 5 bases from J, with 22 bases between. CDR1 is DFQATT, CDR2 SNEGSKA, per germline (reference sequence). The CDR3 sequence: CSARRRQTLKTEAFF. In nucleotides, the CDR3 is TGCAGTGCCCGTAGGAGGCAGACTTTAAAGACTGAAGCTTTCTTT.

This clonotype was picked up many times. The genes are TRBV5-1 and TRBJ2-7; 13 bases are a match to TRBD2. In germline, CDR1 is SGHRS, CDR2 YFSETQ. V lost 0 bases to trimming and J lost 6 bases; unmatched junction nucleotides: 0. The CDR3 is 14 residues long. The CDR3 protein is CASSLGLAGGEQYF. CDR3 sequence (DNA): TGCGCCAGCAGCTTGGGACTAGCGGGAGGCGAGCAGTACTTC. The whole variable domain, remainder taken from reference TRBV5-1 and TRBJ2-7, is KAGVTQTPRYLIKTRGQQVTLSCSPISGHRSVSWYQQTPGQGLQFLFEYFSETQRNKGNFPGRFSGRQFSNSRSEMNVSTLELGDSALYLCASSLGLAGGEQYFGPGTRLTVT.

The chain links TRBV7-2 to TRBJ2-7; unclear D gene. V lost 5 bases and J 2 bases, leaving 16 bases between the germline ends. Germline V CDR1 and CDR2: SGHTA, FQGNSA. The CDR3 extends over 15 amino acids. The CDR3 nucleotides are TGTGCCAGCAGCGCCGACCGGGCTCCCCCCTACGAGCAGTACTTC. Amino acid sequence: CASSADRAPPYEQYF.

This clonotype was counted at least ten times. The V call is TRBV28, the J call TRBJ2-1; 12 bases agree with TRBD1. The germline V gene has CDR1 MDHEN and CDR2 SYDVKM. The CDR3 consists of 15 residues. After removal of 5 bases from V and 8 bases from J, the junction contained 7 bases not matched to a gene. The chain's CDR3 is CASSRPGQGAYEQFF. Written as DNA, the CDR3 is TGTGCCAGCAGTCGGCCGGGACAGGGGGCTTATGAGCAGTTCTTC.

This clonotype was recorded many times. The gene calls are TRBV20-1 and TRBJ1-5; D is undetermined. CDR1 and CDR2 (germline): DFQATT, SNEGSKA (reference sequence). V was clipped by 0 bases and J by 2 bases, with 17 bases between them. The CDR3 contains 17 residues. This CDR3 is CSARDILRAAGNQPQHF. The CDR3 coding sequence is TGCAGTGCTAGAGATATTTTACGGGCGGCGGGCAATCAGCCCCAGCATTTT.

This clonotype was seen many times. This chain uses TRBV20-1 with TRBJ2-5, with 9 bases matching TRBD2. The CDR3 runs 13 residues. V lost 6 bases to trimming and J lost 2 bases; unmatched junction nucleotides: 4. CDR1 and CDR2 (germline): DFQATT, SNEGSKA (reference sequence). CDR3 sequence reads: CSAGSGGQETQYF. The DNA of the CDR3 is TGCAGTGCCGGTAGCGGGGGACAAGAGACCCAGTACTTC.

This clonotype has more than one count but fewer than ten. This chain joins TRBV7-2 and TRBJ1-4; D call uncertain. The ends were cut back, 5 bases at V and 4 bases at J, with 8 bases in the middle. This CDR3 has 13 amino acids. CDR1 is SGHTA and CDR2 is FQGNSA in the germline V gene. This chain's CDR3 is CASSQANNEKLFF. The CDR3 DNA reads TGTGCCAGCAGCCAAGCAAATAATGAAAAACTGTTTTTT.

There are many counts of this clonotype. The chain joins TRBV7-8 to TRBJ2-7; 7 positions agree with TRBD1. Looked up from germline, CDR1 is SGHVS and CDR2 is FQNEAQ. The trim removed 5 bases at V and 3 bases at J, leaving 10 bases unmatched. This CDR3 contains 15 residues. CDR3 bases: TGTGCCAGCAGCCCCACTCCGGGACAGTTCTACGAGCAGTACTTC. This translates into CASSPTPGQFYEQYF.

The sample holds many counts of this clonotype. The chain links TRBV7-2 to TRBJ2-1; either TRBD1 or TRBD2 may fit D (5 bases each). V shed 3 bases and J shed 15 bases, with 15 bases lying between them. CDR3 length equals 12 residues. From germline, CDR1 is SGHTA and CDR2 FQGNSA. The CDR3 reads CASSFGTGPTFF. The CDR3 nucleotides are TGTGCCAGCAGCTTTGGGACGGGTCCGACGTTCTTC.

This clonotype was seen ten or more times. This chain joins TRBV7-2 and TRBJ1-1; 9 bases fit TRBD1. Germline CDR1 is SGHTA and CDR2 is FQGNSA. The CDR3 is 14 residues long. The V gene end was trimmed by 5 bases and the J gene end by 4 bases; junction bases not matched to a gene: 5. CDR3 amino acids: CASSPTGGSTEAFF. CDR3 nucleotides: TGTGCCAGCAGCCCGACAGGGGGGAGCACTGAAGCTTTCTTT.

V is TRBV24-1 and J is TRBJ2-2, with 12 nucleotides matching TRBD1. Germline trimming cut 5 bases from V and 0 bases from J; bases unmatched to any gene: 3. In germline, CDR1 is KGHDR, CDR2 SFDVKD. The CDR3 is 17 amino acids. The CDR3 DNA reads TGTGCCACCAGTGTGGGACAGGGGGCTGCGAACACCGGGGAGCTGTTTTTT. Translated: CATSVGQGAANTGELFF.

This clonotype was observed at least ten times. The chain joins TRBV5-1 to TRBJ2-1, with 10 bases identical to TRBD1. V trimming: 4 bases; J trimming: 4 bases; junction bases outside the gene matches: 5. CDR1 and CDR2 (germline): SGHRS, YFSETQ. The CDR3 extends over 15 amino acids. The CDR3 is CASSAGQGDYNEQFF. DNA for the CDR3: TGCGCCAGCAGCGCAGGACAGGGGGATTACAATGAGCAGTTCTTC.

This clonotype was recorded many times. The chain recombines TRBV6-1 with TRBJ2-7, with 7 nucleotides matching TRBD1. With 2 bases clipped from V and 0 bases from J, the junction kept 13 bases outside the gene matches. CDR3 length equals 18 residues. In germline, CDR1 is MNHNS, CDR2 SASEGT. CDR3 bases: TGTGCCAGCAGTGAACTCTGGGGACAGTCCTTTTCCTCCTACGAGCAGTACTTC. It codes for CASSELWGQSFSSYEQYF.

This clonotype was seen at least ten times. J is TRBJ2-3 and V is TRBV4-1, with D possibly TRBD1 on 6 matching bases. V lost 0 bases and J 4 bases, leaving 11 bases between the germline ends. Germline-derived CDR1 and CDR2 are MGHRA and YSYEKL. This CDR3 contains 15 residues. The CDR3 protein is CASSQERGIPDTQYF. DNA of the CDR3: TGCGCCAGCAGCCAAGAGAGGGGGATTCCAGATACGCAGTATTTT.

This chain links TRBV27 with TRBJ2-1, with 10 bases identical to TRBD2. Germline lookup yields CDR1 MNHEY and CDR2 SMNVEV (reference sequence). Trimming removed 3 bases from V and 6 bases from J; junction bases left unmatched: 8. There are 16 residues in the CDR3. This chain's CDR3 is CASSLVGTSVFNEQFF. In DNA form, the CDR3 reads TGTGCCAGCAGTTTGGTCGGGACTAGCGTGTTCAATGAGCAGTTCTTC.

In this sample, this clonotype turned up many times. The gene calls are TRBV7-9 and TRBJ2-1; D remains unclear. Germline V gene lookup returns CDR1 SEHNR and CDR2 FQNEAQ (reference sequence). The CDR3 contains 11 residues. V dropped 8 bases and J dropped 2 bases, with 4 bases sitting between them. Here the CDR3 reads CASGTYNEQFF. CDR3 bases: TGTGCCAGCGGTACCTACAATGAGCAGTTCTTC.

This clonotype was counted many times. One end of the junction does not line up with germline, which may come from a read error. The chain has TRBV12-3 or TRBV12-4 and TRBJ2-7, with 9 nucleotides matching TRBD1. This CDR3 contains 15 residues. The CDR3 protein is CASRLAWDRAYEQYF. The DNA for the CDR3 is TGTGCCAGCAGGTTAGCCTGGGACAGGGCATACGAGCAGTACTTC.

The sample holds many counts of this clonotype. The chain employs TRBV29-1 and TRBJ2-5, with D perhaps TRBD1 (6 bases). The CDR3 covers 15 residues. Trimming left V 3 bases short and J 5 bases short, with 19 bases between. The V gene's germline CDR1 is SQVTM and CDR2 ANQGSEA. In nucleotides, the CDR3 is TGCAGCGTTGACCCCACAGGGAGTTACCGGGAGACCCAGTACTTC. Residues: CSVDPTGSYRETQYF.

The chain is built from TRBV7-2 and TRBJ2-2, with D unresolved. CDR3 size: 14 residues. Germline V gene sequence: CDR1 SGHTA, CDR2 FQGNSA. Trimming shortened V by 5 bases and J by 3 bases, and 10 bases separated the two germline ends. This chain's CDR3 is CASSVNRDTGELFF. CDR3 coding DNA: TGTGCCAGCAGCGTCAACAGAGACACCGGGGAGCTGTTTTTT.

This clonotype was seen a few times. V gene TRBV7-2 combines with J gene TRBJ2-1; TRBD2 agrees at 7 bases. Looked up from germline, CDR1 is SGHTA and CDR2 is FQGNSA. Trimming took 3 bases from V and 5 from J; bases not matched to a gene: 7. CDR3 length: 15 residues. CDR3 nucleotide sequence: TGTGCCAGCAGCTTTCCGGGAGGAATAGACAATGAGCAGTTCTTC. Its protein product is CASSFPGGIDNEQFF.

This clonotype was detected many times. This sequence joins TRBV7-3 and TRBJ2-2, with D possibly matching TRBD2 (6 bases). Germline V gives CDR1 SGHTA, CDR2 FQGTGA. V gave up 0 bases and J gave up 0 bases, with 8 bases separating them. The CDR3 is made up of 16 amino acids. In DNA form, the CDR3 reads TGTGCCAGCAGCTTAACGGTAGCGGCGAACACCGGGGAGCTGTTTTTT. Protein: CASSLTVAANTGELFF.

The table lists this clonotype with many counts. The rearrangement joins TRBV29-1 to TRBJ1-2, with TRBD1 matching over 10 bases. The germline CDR1 and CDR2 sequences are SQVTM and ANQGSEA. V lost 6 bases and J lost 7; bases outside the gene matches: 5. The CDR3 sequence is 12 residues long. The CDR3 DNA sequence: TGCAGCGTCTTGACAGGGGGCAGTGGCTACACCTTC. Translated, it gives CSVLTGGSGYTF.

This clonotype was observed at least ten times. The chain has TRBV12-3 or TRBV12-4 and TRBJ2-2; D unresolved. The CDR3 runs 13 residues. V lost 6 bases and J lost 4, with 9 bases in between. The CDR3 protein is CASRSIGTGELFF. As DNA, the CDR3 is TGTGCCAGCAGATCCATTGGCACCGGGGAGCTGTTTTTT.

This clonotype was observed many times. The V gene is TRBV20-1, the J gene TRBJ2-7; D may be TRBD2 (5 bases). Germline loops: CDR1 DFQATT, CDR2 SNEGSKA (reference sequence). This CDR3 has 13 amino acids. V dropped 6 bases and J dropped 5 bases, with 17 bases sitting between them. The CDR3 loop is CSARKSGGDEQYF. As DNA, the CDR3 is TGCAGTGCAAGAAAGTCAGGAGGTGACGAGCAGTACTTC.

This clonotype came up many times. The chain combines TRBV18 with TRBJ2-7; 12 nucleotides agree with TRBD2. Germline V lookup: CDR1 KGHSH, CDR2 LQKENI. CDR3 size: 14 residues. V lost 5 bases, J lost 2 bases, and 1 base stayed unmatched. This CDR3 reads CASSRTSGAYEQYF. In DNA, the CDR3 is TGTGCCAGCTCAAGGACTAGCGGGGCCTACGAGCAGTACTTC. The full variable domain, its missing parts supplied by reference TRBV18 and TRBJ2-7, is NAGVMQNPRHLVRRRGQEARLRCSPMKGHSHVYWYRQLPEEGLKFMVYLQKENIIDESGMPKERFSAEFPKEGPSILRIQQVVRGDSAAYFCASSRTSGAYEQYFGPGTRLTVT.

This clonotype was counted a few times. Mismatch with germline at one junction end may stem from a read error. The gene calls are TRBV3-1 and TRBJ2-2; D ambiguous. The CDR3 contains 15 residues. Germline V gene sequence: CDR1 LGHDT, CDR2 YNNKEL (reference sequence). The CDR3 region is CATSQDASNTGELFF. CDR3 coding DNA: TGTGCCACCAGCCAAGATGCGTCGAACACCGGGGAGCTGTTTTTT.